This T cell receptor (beta chain) appears in the sequencing data of a study of regulatory T cells in long-lasting Graves disease. Remarks on this clonotype: The antigen remains undetermined.

Study results and limitations: Favored gene segments in persistent disease were TRBV28, TRBJ1-2 and TRBJ2-5.

Arm-PCR with iRepertoire HTBI primers amplified the CDR3 regions for these TCR beta libraries. Each CDR3 protein gets one entry after TCRdb re-called the multiplex PCR reads with MiXCR. This table holds fewer than 650,000 distinct CDR3 sequences, 16% found once. Indicated time point: newly diagnosed GD, antithyroid drugs for less than 3 months. The authors made the TCR library using RNA they extracted from PBMCs. The germline V gene has CDR1 MDHEN and CDR2 SYDVKM. V was clipped by 2 bases and J by 1 base; unmatched bases: 4. This CDR3 comprises 16 residues. The data also belong to a second study, concerning T cells in Graves' hyperthyroidism and ophthalmopathy.

Sequencing used peripheral blood mononuclear cells (PBMCs), obtained at new diagnosis, from a patient treated with antithyroid drugs. This clonotype was sampled from a woman aged 25 to 39 with Graves disease. The J gene is TRBJ1-5, the V gene TRBV28; 8 nucleotides match TRBD1. CDR3 DNA sequence: TGTGCCAGCAGTTTACGCAGGGGGCTGAGCAATCAGCCCCAGCATTTT. As protein: CASSLRRGLSNQPQHF.